These 15 T cell receptor beta chains were all obtained from the same sample, sequenced in a study of identical twins. From the 5' RACE reads, TCRdb called clonotypes with MiXCR, one entry per CDR3 protein. The sample shows around 1.7 million distinct CDR3 sequences, 25% to 35% of them seen only once. Sequenced sample: cord blood. These receptors were taken from a newborn girl in good health.

V gene TRBV27 combines with J gene TRBJ2-1; the match to TRBD2 covers 7 bases. Unmatched junction bases numbered 12, after V lost 3 bases and J lost 10 bases. Germline CDR1 is MNHEY and CDR2 is SMNVEV (reference sequence). The CDR3 runs to 15 residues. CDR3 DNA sequence: TGTGCCAGCAGTTTGGGGGGGATAGGAGGTGACGAGCAGTTCTTC. Its translation is CASSLGGIGGDEQFF.

Concerning this clonotype itself: This may come from a read error, since a much larger clone is one base off. The V gene is TRBV28, the J gene TRBJ2-1; TRBD2 aligns across 9 bases. The last part of the DNA fits TRBJ2-7 better; the J call may be wrong. This CDR3 spans 16 amino acids. Germline V gene lookup returns CDR1 MDHEN and CDR2 SYDVKM. The CDR3 protein is CASSLAGGRSYNEQYF. The CDR3 DNA is TGTGCCAGCAGTTTAGCGGGAGGGAGATCCTACAATGAGCAGTACTTC.

The chain employs TRBV20-1 and TRBJ1-1; D is perhaps TRBD1 (6 bases). The CDR3 has 16 amino acids. Trimming removed 1 base at V and 5 bases at J, with 20 bases between. From germline, CDR1 is DFQATT and CDR2 SNEGSKA (reference sequence). The CDR3 DNA reads as TGCAGTGCTAGAGTGGGGGGGGGCGGCGGTTGGACTGAAGCTTTCTTT. This gives the protein CSARVGGGGGWTEAFF.

V gene TRBV20-1 combines with J gene TRBJ1-5; D not resolved. Germline assignment: CDR1 DFQATT and CDR2 SNEGSKA (reference sequence). Trimming pared 0 bases from V and 0 bases from J, leaving 12 bases between. This CDR3 region has 16 residues. CDR3 in amino acids: CSARDSPGNSNQPQHF. The CDR3 bases are TGCAGTGCTAGAGATTCCCCAGGAAATAGCAATCAGCCCCAGCATTTT.

The V gene is TRBV6-5, the J gene TRBJ2-2; the D gene could be TRBD1 or TRBD2 (5 bases each). Looked up from germline, CDR1 is MNHEY and CDR2 is SVGAGI. Trimming stripped 4 bases from V and 3 bases from J, with 21 bases between. The CDR3 loop spans 18 amino acids. The CDR3 protein is CASSLGPRGSHHTGELFF. CDR3 sequence (DNA): TGTGCCAGCAGTTTGGGGCCGAGGGGCTCCCATCACACCGGGGAGCTGTTTTTT.

The genes are TRBV4-1 and TRBJ1-5; 9 nucleotides align to TRBD1. The germline V gene has CDR1 MGHRA and CDR2 YSYEKL. V lost 1 base and J lost 5; bases outside the gene matches: 3. This CDR3 contains 15 residues. The CDR3 reads CASSQGDREYQPQHF. The CDR3 nucleotides read TGCGCCAGCAGCCAAGGGGACAGGGAGTATCAGCCCCAGCATTTT.

V usage is TRBV20-1 and J usage is TRBJ2-3; TRBD1 agrees at 8 bases. Germline lookup yields CDR1 DFQATT and CDR2 SNEGSKA (reference sequence). CDR3 length: 14 residues. The ends lost 8 bases at V and 4 bases at J; junction bases unmatched: 11. The CDR3 nucleotides read TGCAGTTCTGGGGACAGGCGACTCGCAGATACGCAGTATTTT. Translated, it gives CSSGDRRLADTQYF.

The V gene is TRBV12-3 or TRBV12-4, the J gene TRBJ2-2; D is possibly TRBD2 (6 bases). Trimming stripped 5 bases from V and 2 bases from J, with 12 bases between. The CDR3 loop spans 15 amino acids. DNA of the CDR3: TGTGCCAGCAGTCTCGGGGACTCCAACACCGGGGAGCTGTTTTTT. It yields the protein CASSLGDSNTGELFF.

The rearrangement links TRBV4-1 to TRBJ2-2; 7 bases align to TRBD1. J gave up 2 bases and V 0 bases, and 6 bases lay outside the gene matches. This CDR3 has 17 amino acids. The germline CDR1 and CDR2 sequences are MGHRA and YSYEKL. For the CDR3, the DNA is TGCGCCAGCAGCCAAGATCGAGGGGGCCTAAACACCGGGGAGCTGTTTTTT. Translating gives CASSQDRGGLNTGELFF.

The CDR3 loop reads CAISESRQGHTEAFF. In nucleotides, the CDR3 is TGTGCCATCAGTGAGTCGAGACAGGGGCACACTGAAGCTTTCTTT. This rearrangement joins TRBV10-3 to TRBJ1-1; 8 bases line up with TRBD1. The CDR3 has 15 residues. CDR1 ENHRY and CDR2 SYGVKD come from the germline V gene. The J segment lost 3 bases and the V segment lost 0 bases, leaving 3 bases of the junction unmatched.

This clonotype has a handful of counts. J is TRBJ1-6 and V is TRBV6-1; D possibly corresponds to TRBD1 (5 bases). The CDR3 extends over 13 amino acids. The V end lost 7 bases, the J end lost 7 bases, and 11 bases lay between the germline ends. CDR1 and CDR2 (germline): MNHNS, SASEGT. The CDR3 DNA reads TGTGCCAGCAAGGAGGGACCGAATTCACCCCTCCACTTT. This encodes CASKEGPNSPLHF.

This clonotype has just a few counts. This chain joins TRBV7-9 and TRBJ2-4; D unresolved. Trimming pared 5 bases from V and 0 bases from J, leaving 14 bases between. CDR3 size: 16 residues. Germline V gene sequence: CDR1 SEHNR, CDR2 FQNEAQ (reference sequence). CDR3 sequence (DNA): TGTGCCAGCAGCCTCAGCTCGCCCCTAGCCAAAAACATTCAGTACTTC. Protein sequence: CASSLSSPLAKNIQYF.

The rearrangement joins TRBV30 to TRBJ2-6, with D tentatively TRBD2 (6 bases). V lost 2 bases, J lost 0 bases, and 14 bases lay in between. Germline-derived CDR1 and CDR2 are GTSNPN and SVGIG (reference sequence). The length of the CDR3 is 17 residues. The CDR3 spells CAWSFGTSYSGANVLTF. CDR3 coding DNA: TGTGCCTGGAGTTTCGGGACTTCGTACTCTGGGGCCAACGTCCTGACTTTC. The whole variable domain, filled in from reference TRBV30 and TRBJ2-6, reads SQTIHQWPATLVQPVGSPLSLECTVEGTSNPNLYWYRQAAGRGLQLLFYSVGIGQISSEVPQNLSASRPQDRQFILSSKKLLLSDSGFYLCAWSFGTSYSGANVLTFGAGSRLTVL.

The chain uses TRBV20-1 and TRBJ2-1; 13 bases match TRBD2. Trimming took 5 bases from V and 5 from J; bases not matched to a gene: 3. Germline CDR1 DFQATT, CDR2 SNEGSKA (reference sequence). This CDR3 contains 14 residues. CDR3 coding DNA: TGCAGTGCTTCGGGACTAGCGGGGAACAATGAGCAGTTCTTC. Its translation: CSASGLAGNNEQFF.

This clonotype came up a few times. The V gene is TRBV7-2, the J gene TRBJ2-3, with TRBD1 matching over 8 bases. The junction had 6 bases not matched to a gene; V was cut back by 3 bases and J by 1 base. CDR1 SGHTA and CDR2 FQGNSA come from the germline V gene. The CDR3 sequence is 16 residues long. Here the CDR3 DNA reads TGTGCCAGCAGCTTCAGGTTGACAGGGGGCACAGATACGCAGTATTTT. Its translation is CASSFRLTGGTDTQYF.